Shown below are 32 T cell receptor beta chains from a single sample sequenced in a study of T cell responses to AZD1222 COVID-19 vaccine. Sequenced by immunoSEQ multiplex PCR; TCRdb stores in-frame clones only, minus some. Here the sample table reports some 150,000 clones. What was sequenced was peripheral blood. The receptors here all came from an adult in good health.

The rearrangement uses TRBV28 and TRBJ1-6; D unclear. The CDR3 covers 13 residues. Germline V gene data show CDR1 as MDHEN and CDR2 as SYDVKM. V was trimmed by 9 bases and J by 10 bases, leaving 16 bases between them. The CDR3: CASTDWGGSPLHF. Written as DNA, the CDR3 is TGTGCCAGTACGGACTGGGGTGGATCACCCCTCCACTTT. Full variable domain (rest looked up from reference TRBV28 and TRBJ1-6): DVKVTQSSRYLVKRTGEKVFLECVQDMDHENMFWYRQDPGLGLRLIYFSYDVKMKEKGDIPEGYSVSREKKERFSLILESASTNQTSMYLCASTDWGGSPLHFGNGTRLTVT.

The chain joins TRBV20-1 to TRBJ1-1; no clear D gene. This CDR3 region has 11 residues. V lost 2 bases and J lost 10, with 11 bases in between. The V gene's germline CDR1 is DFQATT and CDR2 SNEGSKA (reference sequence). The CDR3: CSARTGSGAFF. The CDR3 coding sequence is TGCAGTGCTAGAACCGGATCAGGAGCTTTCTTT.

The chain links TRBV3-1 (or the pseudogene TRBV3-2) to TRBJ2-3; D uncertain. The germline V gene encodes CDR1 LGHDT and CDR2 YNNKEL (reference sequence). V lost 0 bases, J lost 2 bases, and 15 bases lay in between. There are 17 residues in the CDR3. The CDR3 DNA reads as TGTGCCAGCAGCCAAGATCGATGGACCCGGATCACAGATACGCAGTATTTT. Translating it yields CASSQDRWTRITDTQYF.

J is TRBJ1-5 and V is TRBV15; tentatively, D is TRBD1 (6 bases). The CDR3 contains 15 residues. V was clipped by 0 bases and J by 5 bases, with 11 bases between them. In germline, CDR1 is LNHNV, CDR2 YYDKDF (reference sequence). CDR3 bases: TGTGCCACCAGCAGAGATGTCAGGGGCCATCAGCCCCAGCATTTT. Protein: CATSRDVRGHQPQHF.

This sequence joins TRBV27 and TRBJ2-7; the D gene is possibly TRBD2 (6 bases). From germline, CDR1 is MNHEY and CDR2 SMNVEV (reference sequence). The germline V and J ends were trimmed by 7 bases and 3 bases, with 16 bases remaining between them. The CDR3 is made up of 14 amino acids. The CDR3 sequence is CASKIETRHYEQYF. CDR3 sequence (DNA): TGTGCCAGCAAGATTGAGACTAGACACTACGAGCAGTACTTC.

The chain recombines TRBV6-6 with TRBJ2-1, with D possibly called TRBD1 or TRBD2 (5 bases each). The CDR3 loop spans 16 amino acids. From germline, CDR1 is MNHNY and CDR2 SVGAGI (reference sequence). V lost 4 bases, J lost 8 bases, and 21 bases lay in between. CDR3 sequence: CASSSLGTPRADEQFF. The CDR3 coding sequence is TGTGCCAGCAGTTCCCTAGGGACGCCGAGGGCGGATGAGCAGTTCTTC.

The V gene is TRBV19, the J gene TRBJ2-1, with D hard to call. Trimming took 5 bases from V and 8 from J, leaving 10 bases between them. Germline V gene sequence: CDR1 LNHDA, CDR2 SQIVND (reference sequence). The CDR3 consists of 12 residues. The CDR3 here is CASSSLSYEQFF. CDR3 DNA: TGTGCCAGTAGTTCTCTTTCCTATGAGCAGTTCTTC.

The chain couples TRBV12-5 to TRBJ1-2; 7 bases fit TRBD1. The germline CDR1 and CDR2 sequences are LGHNT and FRNRAP. The ends lost 1 base at V and 0 bases at J; junction bases unmatched: 14. The CDR3 runs to 19 residues. This CDR3 reads CASGLDFGTEGSSNYGYTF. The CDR3 DNA follows: TGTGCTAGTGGTTTGGATTTCGGGACAGAGGGTTCCTCTAACTATGGCTACACCTTC.

This chain connects TRBV7-2 to TRBJ2-1; D is unclear. The V gene lost 2 bases and the J gene lost 6 bases, with 11 bases spanning the gap. The CDR3 spans 14 residues. Per germline, CDR1 SGHTA and CDR2 FQGNSA. The CDR3 here is CASSLTPNSNEQFF. CDR3 coding DNA: TGTGCCAGCAGCTTAACTCCCAACTCCAATGAGCAGTTCTTC.

The genes are TRBV30 and TRBJ2-5, with D perhaps matching TRBD1 (5 bases). V was trimmed by 0 bases and J by 1 base, leaving 15 bases between them. Germline values: CDR1 GTSNPN, CDR2 SVGIG (reference sequence). The CDR3 loop spans 16 amino acids. This chain's CDR3 is CAWSVGVGASQETQYF. The CDR3 nucleotides are TGTGCCTGGAGTGTAGGGGTTGGGGCTAGCCAAGAGACCCAGTACTTC.

This chain joins TRBV11-1 and TRBJ1-1; 10 nucleotides match TRBD1. Germline trimming cut 4 bases from V and 10 bases from J; bases unmatched to any gene: 3. This CDR3 is 12 amino acids long. Germline lookup yields CDR1 SGHAT and CDR2 FQDESV (reference sequence). The CDR3 nucleotides read TGTGCCAGCAGCTCCTGGACAGGGGGAGCTTTCTTT. It translates to CASSSWTGGAFF. Variable domain in full (rest from reference TRBV11-1 and TRBJ1-1): EAEVAQSPRYKITEKSQAVAFWCDPISGHATLYWYRQILGQGPELLVQFQDESVVDDSQLPKDRFSAERLKGVDSTLKIQPAELGDSAMYLCASSSWTGGAFFGQGTRLTVV.

V and J are TRBV7-9 and TRBJ2-2, with D possibly TRBD1 on 6 matching bases. The CDR3 sequence is 15 residues long. Germline V gene sequence: CDR1 SEHNR, CDR2 FQNEAQ (reference sequence). Trimming shortened V by 5 bases and J by 4 bases, and 14 bases separated the two germline ends. CDR3 sequence: CASSLLGAITGELFF. CDR3 in DNA: TGTGCCAGCAGCCTACTGGGGGCGATCACCGGGGAGCTGTTTTTT.

The chain links TRBV11-1 to TRBJ1-2; TRBD1 is a possible D gene (5 bases). CDR3 size: 16 residues. V was cut by 5 bases and J by 7 bases, with 23 bases left in between. Germline V gene lookup returns CDR1 SGHAT and CDR2 FQDESV (reference sequence). In DNA form, the CDR3 reads TGTGCCAGCAGCCCGGAGGGGCACGGACCTTCGGGTGGCTACACCTTC. Protein: CASSPEGHGPSGGYTF.

The CDR3 protein is CASSYGVSSYNSPLHF. DNA for the CDR3: TGCGCCAGCAGCTACGGGGTTAGCTCCTATAATTCACCCCTCCACTTT. V usage is TRBV5-1 and J usage is TRBJ1-6; D not resolved. The CDR3 has 16 amino acids. The germline gives CDR1 SGHRS, CDR2 YFSETQ. The germline V and J ends were trimmed by 3 bases and 0 bases, with 10 bases remaining between them.

The chain employs TRBV15 and TRBJ1-5, with D tentatively TRBD1 (5 bases). Germline-derived CDR1 and CDR2 are LNHNV and YYDKDF (reference sequence). The CDR3 extends over 14 amino acids. With 2 bases removed from V and 5 bases from J, the gap between germline ends came to 10 bases. This chain's CDR3 is CATSRTGYHQPQHF. The CDR3 DNA reads TGTGCCACCAGCAGAACAGGATATCATCAGCCCCAGCATTTT.

This chain uses TRBV5-5 with TRBJ1-6; no reliable D call. Trimming cost V 3 bases and J 4 bases, with 5 bases left between them. Looked up from germline, CDR1 is SGHKS and CDR2 is YYEKEE (reference sequence). This CDR3 comprises 13 residues. CDR3 in DNA: TGTGCCAGCAGCTGGGAGTATAATTCACCCCTCCACTTT. Its protein product is CASSWEYNSPLHF.

The chain is built from TRBV6-2 or TRBV6-3 and TRBJ1-1; D call uncertain. The CDR3 consists of 14 residues. CDR1 and CDR2 from the germline V gene are MNHEY and SVGEGT. V lost 5 bases, J lost 1 base, and 11 bases lay in between. The CDR3 nucleotides read TGTGCCAGCAGTCCATCGAGGACGAACACTGAAGCTTTCTTT. It is translated as CASSPSRTNTEAFF.

The genes are TRBV5-4 and TRBJ2-7, with 11 bases fitting TRBD1. V dropped 0 bases and J dropped 7; count of bases not matched to a gene: 6. This CDR3 spans 15 amino acids. In germline, CDR1 is SGHNT, CDR2 YYREEE (reference sequence). In nucleotides, the CDR3 is TGTGCCAGCAGCTTGGTTGGACAGGGGGCGGGGGAGCAGTACTTC. Translated: CASSLVGQGAGEQYF. The variable domain in full, completed from reference TRBV5-4 and TRBJ2-7, reads ETGVTQSPTHLIKTRGQQVTLRCSSQSGHNTVSWYQQALGQGPQFIFQYYREEENGRGNFPPRFSGLQFPNYSSELNVNALELDDSALYLCASSLVGQGAGEQYFGPGTRLTVT.

This chain connects TRBV11-3 to TRBJ2-1; D is possibly TRBD1 (5 bases). V shed 0 bases and J shed 6 bases, with 6 bases lying between them. CDR1 and CDR2 (germline): SGHNT, YENEEA. The CDR3 spans 13 residues. The DNA for the CDR3 is TGTGCCAGCAGCTTAGAACAGGCCAATGAGCAGTTCTTC. Encoded protein: CASSLEQANEQFF.

J is TRBJ1-1 and V is TRBV6-6, with D hard to call. V was pared by 3 bases and J by 1 base, with 6 bases between. The CDR3 length is 13 residues. Germline values: CDR1 MNHNY, CDR2 SVGAGI (reference sequence). CDR3 DNA sequence: TGTGCCAGCAGTTATTCGGAGAACACTGAAGCTTTCTTT. Translation gives CASSYSENTEAFF.

The chain is built from TRBV7-8 and TRBJ1-6; possibly TRBD1 for D (6 bases). The V end lost 1 base, the J end lost 8 bases, and 9 bases lay between the germline ends. The CDR3 covers 14 residues. Germline CDR1 is SGHVS and CDR2 is FQNEAQ. In DNA form, the CDR3 reads TGTGCCAGCAGCTTAGGGAACAGGGATTCACCCCTCCACTTT. Translation gives CASSLGNRDSPLHF.

V is TRBV7-6 and J is TRBJ1-1; D is unclear. The CDR3 runs 13 residues. V was cut by 1 base and J by 4 bases, with 7 bases left in between. Germline assignment: CDR1 SGHVS and CDR2 FNYEAQ. The CDR3, as DNA: TGTGCCAGCAGCTTAGGTCAAGTCACTGAAGCTTTCTTT. Its translation: CASSLGQVTEAFF.

The V call is TRBV2, the J call TRBJ1-2, with 7 nucleotides matching TRBD1. This CDR3 has 14 amino acids. V lost 5 bases to trimming and J lost 6 bases; unmatched junction nucleotides: 9. CDR1 is SNHLY and CDR2 is FYNNEI in the germline V gene. The CDR3 bases are TGTGCCAGCAGTCTAACAACCGGGACAGATGGCTACACCTTC. It encodes CASSLTTGTDGYTF.

The chain joins TRBV27 to TRBJ1-6, with a possible D match to TRBD1 (5 bases). V lost 7 bases, J lost 13 bases, and 26 bases lay in between. CDR3 size: 16 residues. CDR1 and CDR2 from the germline V gene are MNHEY and SMNVEV (reference sequence). CDR3 nucleotides: TGTGCCAGCATCCCTAAGGATCGGACACAAAGATCTCCCCTCCACTTT. Translation gives CASIPKDRTQRSPLHF.

The V and J genes are TRBV30 and TRBJ1-6; D gene ambiguous. CDR1 is GTSNPN and CDR2 is SVGIG in the germline V gene (reference sequence). CDR3 length: 11 amino acids. Deletions cut 5 bases from V and 6 bases from J, with 5 bases between. The DNA of the CDR3 is TGTGCCTGGTCTATTAATTCACCCCTCCACTTT. Amino acids: CAWSINSPLHF.

The V and J genes are TRBV3-1 (or the pseudogene TRBV3-2) and TRBJ1-6; D is unclear. The V end was cut by 1 base, the J end by 6 bases, with 4 bases between. CDR3 length: 13 amino acids. The germline V gene has CDR1 LGHDT and CDR2 YNNKEL (reference sequence). The CDR3 sequence is CASSQVTNSPLHF. For the CDR3, the DNA is TGTGCCAGCAGCCAAGTGACTAATTCACCCCTCCACTTT.

The rearrangement joins TRBV4-1 to TRBJ1-1; a possible D gene is TRBD1 (5 bases). CDR3 size: 16 residues. Germline CDR1 and CDR2: MGHRA and YSYEKL. The germline V and J ends were trimmed by 0 bases and 1 base, with 12 bases remaining between them. The CDR3 sequence is CASSQDTGTPNTEAFF. CDR3 nucleotide sequence: TGCGCCAGCAGCCAAGATACCGGGACGCCGAACACTGAAGCTTTCTTT.

V is TRBV4-1 and J is TRBJ2-3; 10 bases map to TRBD2. With V trimmed by 8 bases and J by 0 bases, 8 bases remained unmatched. Germline loops: CDR1 MGHRA, CDR2 YSYEKL. This CDR3 region has 16 residues. The CDR3 coding sequence is TGCGCCAGCTCCCCCACTAGCGGGGCTAGCACAGATACGCAGTATTTT. It encodes CASSPTSGASTDTQYF.

V gene TRBV4-2 combines with J gene TRBJ1-2; 8 bases align to TRBD1. The CDR3 contains 14 residues. V was clipped by 0 bases and J by 8 bases; unmatched bases: 5. Germline V CDR1 and CDR2: LGHNA, YNFKEQ. The DNA of the CDR3 is TGTGCCAGCAGCCAAGACAGGGGGCTAGGGGGCTACACCTTC. This gives the protein CASSQDRGLGGYTF.

CDR3 DNA sequence: TGTGCCAGCGCGGGGGGGCAGGGAGATACGCAGTATTTT. This sequence encodes CASAGGQGDTQYF. The chain couples TRBV2 to TRBJ2-3; 9 nucleotides line up with TRBD2. J gave up 5 bases and V 8 bases, and 5 bases lay outside the gene matches. Germline CDR1 is SNHLY and CDR2 is FYNNEI. The CDR3 runs to 13 residues.

The V gene is TRBV19, the J gene TRBJ1-2, with 10 bases identical to TRBD1. The V gene end was trimmed by 5 bases and the J gene end by 6 bases; junction bases not matched to a gene: 3. CDR1 and CDR2 (germline): LNHDA, SQIVND (reference sequence). The CDR3 is 13 amino acids. CDR3 in amino acids: CASSVGQGNGYTF. In DNA, the CDR3 is TGTGCCAGTAGTGTGGGACAGGGGAATGGCTACACCTTC.

The chain joins TRBV6-5 to TRBJ1-1; 7 nucleotides agree with TRBD1. The CDR3 length is 15 residues. Germline lookup yields CDR1 MNHEY and CDR2 SVGAGI. J was trimmed by 5 bases and V by 6 bases; bases with no gene match: 12. The CDR3 sequence is CASSPGGGGWTEAFF. The CDR3 DNA sequence: TGTGCCAGCAGCCCCGGAGGGGGCGGTTGGACTGAAGCTTTCTTT.